The clone carrying this T cell receptor (beta chain) has just a few counts. MiXCR was run by TCRdb on the RT-PCR reads, yielding one entry per CDR3 protein. The sample lists about 700,000 distinct CDR3 sequences, 11% to 15% occurring once. V lost 8 bases and J 3 bases, leaving 15 bases between the germline ends. The CDR3 consists of 14 residues. Germline lookup yields CDR1 SNHLY and CDR2 FYNNEI. The sample was memory CD4+ T cells from blood. The chain links TRBV2 to TRBJ2-3, with D unclear. The receptor was derived from a female donor in good health, serving as a healthy control. The CDR3 sequence: CASCPLGGTDTQYF. CDR3 DNA: TGTGCCAGCTGCCCCCTCGGTGGGACAGATACGCAGTATTTT.